The rows below give T cell receptor beta chains drawn from one sample of a study of T cell responses to AZD1222 COVID-19 vaccine. Only in-frame clones appear in the TCRdb table, and some are missing; sequencing was by immunoSEQ multiplex PCR. The sample holds around 80,000 clones, 83% seen once. The source was peripheral blood, collected 28 days after the second AZD1222 dose. These receptor sequences come from an adult who received the AZD1222 COVID-19 vaccine. Both conserved end residues are part of each CDR3. Fields, in order: V gene, J gene, D gene, clone size, CDR3 DNA, CDR3 protein. The D gene is left open where the match is weak. Some rows mark clone size as missing; the rest say once, few, many or name a class of expanded clone.

TRBV19	TRBJ2-2	TRBD1	.	TGTGCCAGTAGTATCTCCTCAACAGGGGGGTTGTCCGGGGAGCTGTTTTTT	CASSISSTGGLSGELFF
TRBV18	TRBJ1-3	TRBD1	.	TGTGCCAGCTCACTGGGACAGGGAGGAAACACCATATATTTT	CASSLGQGGNTIYF
TRBV30	TRBJ1-2	.	.	TGTGCCTGGACCGACGGGGGGGGTGGCTACACCTTC	CAWTDGGGGYTF
TRBV4-1	TRBJ1-4	.	.	TGCGCCAGCAGCCAACTACAGGGTCCTAATGAAAAACTGTTTTTT	CASSQLQGPNEKLFF
TRBV4-2	TRBJ2-5	TRBD2	.	TGTGCCAGCAGCCAAGAACTAGCGGGAGGGTATGAGACCCAGTACTTC	CASSQELAGGYETQYF
TRBV7-2	TRBJ1-6	.	.	TGTGCCAGCAGCTTAGCCCGGGATAATTCACCCCTCCACTTT	CASSLARDNSPLHF
TRBV27	TRBJ2-3	.	.	TGTGCCAGCAGTTTAGGAGCCTCCACAGATACGCAGTATTTT	CASSLGASTDTQYF
TRBV3-1/TRBV3-2	TRBJ2-2	TRBD1	.	TGTGCCAGCAGCCTGGGACAGAGGAACGGGGAGCTGTTTTTT	CASSLGQRNGELFF
TRBV7-2	TRBJ1-1	TRBD1	.	TGTGCCAGCAGCTTAGCAGGGGGCGCAGGCACTGAAGCTTTCTTT	CASSLAGGAGTEAFF
TRBV6-2/TRBV6-3	TRBJ2-3	.	.	TGTGCCAGCAGTTACGGGGGATCCTCTAGCACAGATACGCAGTATTTT	CASSYGGSSSTDTQYF
TRBV18	TRBJ2-3	.	.	TGTGCCAGCTCACCTTGGAGGGGGACAGATACGCAGTATTTT	CASSPWRGTDTQYF
TRBV7-2	TRBJ1-5	.	.	TGTGCCAGCAGCTTAAACAGACGCAATCAGCCCCAGCATTTT	CASSLNRRNQPQHF
TRBV29-1	TRBJ1-1	TRBD1	.	TGCAGCGTTGGGCAACCGGACAGGCCAACTGAAGCTTTCTTT	CSVGQPDRPTEAFF
TRBV15	TRBJ1-2	.	.	TGTGCCACCAGCAGTAACAGGGCTAACTATGGCTACACCTTC	CATSSNRANYGYTF
TRBV6-5	TRBJ1-5	.	.	TGTGCCAGCAGTTACTCGCACGAGGGAGATCAGCCCCAGCATTTT	CASSYSHEGDQPQHF
TRBV29-1	TRBJ2-7	TRBD1	.	TGCAGCGTTGTTGGTGGGACAGGGGGCTACGAGCAGTACTTC	CSVVGGTGGYEQYF
TRBV9	TRBJ2-7	TRBD2	few	TGTGCCAGCAGCGCCGGCGGGAGGGCCGACGGCGAGCAGTACTTC	CASSAGGRADGEQYF
TRBV4-3	TRBJ2-1	.	few	TGCGCCAGCAGCCAAGAGTTGGGTGGGGGTTACAATGAGCAGTTCTTC	CASSQELGGGYNEQFF
TRBV15	TRBJ1-2	.	few	TGTGCCACCAGCAGAGATTTGGTGCCCGGGGGCTACACCTTC	CATSRDLVPGGYTF
TRBV6-1	TRBJ1-5	.	.	TGTGCCAGCAGTGAGGGACCTGCGGTCGGTCAGCCCCAGCATTTT	CASSEGPAVGQPQHF
TRBV5-4	TRBJ2-7	TRBD2	.	TGTGCCAGCAGCCCCGGACTAGTGGGGCGGTACGAGCAGTACTTC	CASSPGLVGRYEQYF
TRBV11-2	TRBJ2-1	.	.	TGTGCCAGCACGCGGGCGGGATTAGAGAATGAGCAGTTCTTC	CASTRAGLENEQFF
TRBV24-1	TRBJ2-1	.	.	TGTGCCACCAGTGGGGGTAGGGATGAGCAGTTCTTC	CATSGGRDEQFF
TRBV2	TRBJ1-2	.	.	TGTGCCAGCAGTGAAGACAGGGTTTCGGGCTACACCTTC	CASSEDRVSGYTF
TRBV11-2	TRBJ2-7	.	once	TGTGCCAGCAGCTTAGGGAAGGGAAAGTCCTACGAGCAGTACTTC	CASSLGKGKSYEQYF
TRBV27	TRBJ2-7	.	.	TGTGCCAGCAGTTCAGTCACTAGCTCCCGGCTCGAGCAGTACTTC	CASSSVTSSRLEQYF
TRBV5-1	TRBJ1-4	.	.	TGCGCCAGCAGCTTGTCGGGTAGGACTAATGAAAAACTGTTTTTT	CASSLSGRTNEKLFF
TRBV5-4	TRBJ1-1	.	.	TGTGCCAGCAGTCGTCCTCGGGGGAACACTGAAGCTTTCTTT	CASSRPRGNTEAFF
TRBV6-5	TRBJ2-7	.	.	TGTGCCAGCAGTCGTATCCCCAGCTCCTACGAGCAGTACTTC	CASSRIPSSYEQYF
TRBV5-4	TRBJ2-3	.	.	TGTGCCAGCACCCCGGATCCTACAGATACGCAGTATTTT	CASTPDPTDTQYF
TRBV28	TRBJ1-2	.	.	TGTGCCGCCTATGCTAACTATGGCTACACCTTC	CAAYANYGYTF
TRBV19	TRBJ1-5	TRBD1	.	TGTGCCAGTAGTACCCGATATACCGGACAGGGGACCCGGAGGCACCATCAGCCCCAGCATTTT	CASSTRYTGQGTRRHHQPQHF
TRBV2	TRBJ1-6	.	.	TGTGCCAGCAGCGGGGACCCCAATTCACCCCTCCACTTT	CASSGDPNSPLHF
TRBV27	TRBJ2-7	TRBD2	.	TGTGCCAGCAGTTTCCTTGTAGCGGGAGGGCCGCACGAGCAGTACTTC	CASSFLVAGGPHEQYF
TRBV7-2	TRBJ1-2	.	.	TGTGCCAGCAGCTTTCACTTGGAGGGCGGCTACACCTTC	CASSFHLEGGYTF
TRBV4-1	TRBJ2-7	TRBD1	.	TGCGCCAGCAGCCCGGACAGGGGCCTTTACGAGCAGTACTTC	CASSPDRGLYEQYF
TRBV5-6	TRBJ2-1	TRBD2	.	TGTGCCAGCAGCTTGGGGACTAGCGGGATCTTCTCCTACAATGAGCAGTTCTTC	CASSLGTSGIFSYNEQFF